This T cell receptor (beta chain) was sequenced during a study of human thymus T cells (dated by TCRdb to 2018 to 2020). The study in broad terms: The study characterized TCR alpha and beta repertoires from fewer than 10 infant thymus samples and a few related peripheral blood samples. The cohort included six male and two female infants, with donor ages spanning 7 to 244 days.

Thymus tissue was collected as surgical resects that were removed during corrective cardiac surgery. The donors were immunologically healthy infants in Finland who had open corrective cardiac surgery for congenital heart defects. After being mechanically released from the tissue, thymocytes were kept at -70 degrees C in pellets of about 9-34 million cells. A QIAsymphony instrument was used to extract genomic DNA from frozen cell pellets. With regard to this clone: What antigen it recognizes has not been identified. Per-nucleotide qualities are absent, and no much larger clonotype sits a single base away.

Including the terminal cysteine and phenylalanine, the CDR3 comprises 16 residues. Only the CDR3 part of the read is kept: 48 bases, read in frame from the first base. The CDR1 and CDR2 encoded by the germline V gene (reference sequence) are GTSNPN and SVGIG. V loses 4 bases of germline sequence and J loses 5 bases, and the interval between the two ends is 24 bases. The study at large found these results: The related research found that thymic TCR repertoires overlapped highly between unrelated individuals. On average, thymus samples yielded some 810,000 unique TCRB clonotypes, whereas blood samples yielded some 80,000. V and J gene segment usage appeared biased in both thymic and peripheral blood repertoires.

The immunoSEQ multiplex PCR assay was used to amplify the TCRB and TCRAD loci from a standardized amount of quality-controlled genomic DNA. Amplicons spanned the V(D)J region at a length sufficient to cover the CDR3 and identify V and J genes. Amplicon sequencing was performed on an Illumina platform through the commercial immunoSEQ service. The study's own analysis went as follows. Primer bias and sequencing errors were corrected using previously described methods, and TCRAD and TCRB definitions followed the IMGT database. Analysis of the repertoires was done with immunoSEQ Analyzer 3.0 and VDJTools and included basic statistics, V/J segment usage, diversity estimates, rarefaction and pairwise overlap. Chao1, ChaoE, Efron-Thisted, Shannon and inverse Simpson indices were used to estimate diversity, which was also estimated on datasets down-sampled to the smallest sample. Repertoire overlap was determined by strict matching of CDR3 nucleotide sequence, V gene and J gene, and Jaccard-based multidimensional scaling clustering was applied. TCRdb holds this immuneACCESS table with in-frame rearrangements only. Some clones are missing; in checked studies, unresolved V genes explain under half, and the rest has no known cause. V, J and clone size reflect that table, while D and trimming were determined from the DNA. This sample holds under 150,000 clones; around 94% were observed only once. 0.02% to 0.025% of the sample rests with the top ten.

Sequenced material: thymus tissue. Recombination joined TRBV30 with TRBJ2-7; there is no confident call for the D gene. This sequence was found in a boy in the first two years of life with a congenital heart defect but otherwise immunologically healthy. The nucleotide sequence reads as follows: TGTGCCTGGACCGACCCTCAACGGCAGATTCGACACGAGCAGTACTTC. Its coded protein is CAWTDPQRQIRHEQYF.